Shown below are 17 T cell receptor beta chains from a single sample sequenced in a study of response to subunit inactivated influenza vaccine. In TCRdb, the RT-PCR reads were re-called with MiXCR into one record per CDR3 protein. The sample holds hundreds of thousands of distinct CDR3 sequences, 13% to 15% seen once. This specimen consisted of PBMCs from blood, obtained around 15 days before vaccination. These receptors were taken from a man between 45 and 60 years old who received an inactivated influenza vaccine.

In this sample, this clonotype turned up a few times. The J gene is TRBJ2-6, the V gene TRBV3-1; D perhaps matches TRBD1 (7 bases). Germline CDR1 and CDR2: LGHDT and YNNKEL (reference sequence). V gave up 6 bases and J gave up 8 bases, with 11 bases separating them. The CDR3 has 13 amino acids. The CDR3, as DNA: TGTGCCAGCAGGGCAGGGGGGACCAACGTCCTGACTTTC. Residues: CASRAGGTNVLTF.

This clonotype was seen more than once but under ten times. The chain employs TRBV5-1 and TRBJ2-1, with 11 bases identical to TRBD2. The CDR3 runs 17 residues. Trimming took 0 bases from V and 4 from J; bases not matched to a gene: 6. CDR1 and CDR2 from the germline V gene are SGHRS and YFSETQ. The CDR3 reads CASSLASGGPGYNEQFF. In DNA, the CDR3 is TGCGCCAGCAGCTTGGCTAGCGGGGGGCCGGGGTACAATGAGCAGTTCTTC.

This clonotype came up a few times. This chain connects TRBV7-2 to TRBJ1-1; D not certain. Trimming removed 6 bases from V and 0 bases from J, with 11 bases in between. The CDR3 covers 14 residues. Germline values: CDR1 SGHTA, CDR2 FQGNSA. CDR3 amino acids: CASRSGAVNTEAFF. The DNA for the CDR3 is TGTGCCAGCAGATCCGGTGCTGTGAACACTGAAGCTTTCTTT.

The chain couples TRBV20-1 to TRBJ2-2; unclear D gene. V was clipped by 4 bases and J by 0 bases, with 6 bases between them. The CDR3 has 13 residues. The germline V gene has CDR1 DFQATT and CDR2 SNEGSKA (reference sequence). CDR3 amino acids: CSAKVPNTGELFF. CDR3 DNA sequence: TGCAGTGCTAAAGTACCGAACACCGGGGAGCTGTTTTTT.

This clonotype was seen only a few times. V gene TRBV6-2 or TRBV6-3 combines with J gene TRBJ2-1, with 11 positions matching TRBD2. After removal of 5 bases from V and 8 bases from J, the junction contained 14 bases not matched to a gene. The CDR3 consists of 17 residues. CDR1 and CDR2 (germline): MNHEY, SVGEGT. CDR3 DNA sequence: TGTGCCAGCAGTCCCCTCTCACTAGCGGGAGTCGGGCATGAGCAGTTCTTC. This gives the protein CASSPLSLAGVGHEQFF.

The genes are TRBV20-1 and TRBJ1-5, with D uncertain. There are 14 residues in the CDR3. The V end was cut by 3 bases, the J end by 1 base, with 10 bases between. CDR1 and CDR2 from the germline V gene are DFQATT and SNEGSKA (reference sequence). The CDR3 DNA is TGCAGTGCTAGTCGCCCTCTGAGCAATCAGCCCCAGCATTTT. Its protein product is CSASRPLSNQPQHF.

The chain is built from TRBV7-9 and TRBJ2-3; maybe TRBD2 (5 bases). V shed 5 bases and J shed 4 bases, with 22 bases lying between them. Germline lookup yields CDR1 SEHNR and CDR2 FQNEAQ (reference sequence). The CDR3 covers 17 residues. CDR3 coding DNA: TGTGCCAGCAGCCGCAGCCCTAGCACCAGAGGTGCAGATACGCAGTATTTT. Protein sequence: CASSRSPSTRGADTQYF.

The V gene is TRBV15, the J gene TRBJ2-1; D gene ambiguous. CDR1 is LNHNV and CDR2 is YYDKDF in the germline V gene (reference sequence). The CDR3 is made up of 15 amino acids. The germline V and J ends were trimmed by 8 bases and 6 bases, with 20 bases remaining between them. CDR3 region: CATSLGPSDPNEQFF. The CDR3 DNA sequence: TGTGCCACCTCCCTGGGCCCGTCTGACCCCAATGAGCAGTTCTTC. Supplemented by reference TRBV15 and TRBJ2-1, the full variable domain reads DAMVIQNPRYQVTQFGKPVTLSCSQTLNHNVMYWYQQKSSQAPKLLFHYYDKDFNNEADTPDNFQSRRPNTSFCFLDIRSPGLGDTAMYLCATSLGPSDPNEQFFGPGTRLTVL.

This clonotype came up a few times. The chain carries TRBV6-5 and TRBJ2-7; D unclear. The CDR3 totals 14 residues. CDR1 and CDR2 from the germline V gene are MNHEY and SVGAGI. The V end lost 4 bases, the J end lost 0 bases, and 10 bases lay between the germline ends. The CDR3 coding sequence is TGTGCCAGCAGTTCAACGCTTAGCTCCTACGAGCAGTACTTC. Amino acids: CASSSTLSSYEQYF.

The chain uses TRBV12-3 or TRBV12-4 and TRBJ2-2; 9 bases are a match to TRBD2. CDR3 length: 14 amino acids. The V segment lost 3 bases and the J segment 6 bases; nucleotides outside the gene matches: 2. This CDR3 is CASSFGGGAGELFF. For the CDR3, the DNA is TGTGCCAGCAGTTTCGGCGGGGGGGCCGGGGAGCTGTTTTTT.

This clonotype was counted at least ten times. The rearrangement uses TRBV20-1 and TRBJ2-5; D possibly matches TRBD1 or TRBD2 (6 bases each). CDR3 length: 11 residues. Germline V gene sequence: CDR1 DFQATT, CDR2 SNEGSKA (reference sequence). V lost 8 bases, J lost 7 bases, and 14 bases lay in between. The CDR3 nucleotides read TGCAGTACTGGGGGGCAGGGGACCCAGTACTTC. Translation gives CSTGGQGTQYF.

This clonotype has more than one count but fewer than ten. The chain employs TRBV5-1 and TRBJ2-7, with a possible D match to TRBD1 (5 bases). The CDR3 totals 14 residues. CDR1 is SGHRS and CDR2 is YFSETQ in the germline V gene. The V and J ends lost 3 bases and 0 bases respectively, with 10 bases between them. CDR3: CASSSQGNSYEQYF. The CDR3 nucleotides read TGCGCCAGCAGCTCCCAGGGAAACTCCTACGAGCAGTACTTC.

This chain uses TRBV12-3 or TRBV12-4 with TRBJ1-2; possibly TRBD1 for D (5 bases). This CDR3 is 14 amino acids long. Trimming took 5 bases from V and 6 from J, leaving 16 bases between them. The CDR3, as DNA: TGTGCCAGCAGTACGATTCAGGGAGGGGATGGCTACACCTTC. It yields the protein CASSTIQGGDGYTF.

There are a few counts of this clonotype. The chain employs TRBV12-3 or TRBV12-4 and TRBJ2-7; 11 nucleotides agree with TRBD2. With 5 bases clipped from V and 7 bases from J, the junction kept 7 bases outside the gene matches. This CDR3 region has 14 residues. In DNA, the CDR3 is TGTGCCAGCAGTCTTAGCGGGGGGGCGAGAGAGCAGTACTTC. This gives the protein CASSLSGGAREQYF.

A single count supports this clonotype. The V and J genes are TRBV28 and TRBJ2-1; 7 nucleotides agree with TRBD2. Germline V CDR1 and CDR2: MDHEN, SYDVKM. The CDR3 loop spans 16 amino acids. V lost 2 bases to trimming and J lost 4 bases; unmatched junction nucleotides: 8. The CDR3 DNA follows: TGTGCCAGCAGTTTACCCGGCGGGGGTGTATACAATGAGCAGTTCTTC. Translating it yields CASSLPGGGVYNEQFF.

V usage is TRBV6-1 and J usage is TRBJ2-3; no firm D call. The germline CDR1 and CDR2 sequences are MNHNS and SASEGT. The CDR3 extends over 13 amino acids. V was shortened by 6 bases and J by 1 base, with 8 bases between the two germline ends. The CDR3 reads CASSGWGTDTQYF. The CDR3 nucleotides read TGTGCCAGCAGCGGCTGGGGCACAGATACGCAGTATTTT.

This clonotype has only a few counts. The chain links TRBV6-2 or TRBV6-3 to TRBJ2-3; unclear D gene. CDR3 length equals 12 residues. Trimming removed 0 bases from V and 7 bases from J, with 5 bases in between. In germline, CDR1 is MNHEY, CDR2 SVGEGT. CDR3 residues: CASSYSVNTQYF. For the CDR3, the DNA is TGTGCCAGCAGTTACTCGGTGAATACGCAGTATTTT.